These 14 T cell receptor beta chains came from one sample sequenced in a study of CD8 T cells in ankylosing spondylitis. TCRdb re-derived calls from the 5' RACE reads in MiXCR, one entry per CDR3 protein. The sample lists some 200,000 distinct CDR3 sequences, roughly 24% seen once, with roughly 6.7% in the top ten. The specimen was blood, either unsorted or a sorted T cell fraction (not recorded which). These receptors were collected from a male donor with ankylosing spondylitis or in good health (not recorded which).

This clonotype was counted between two and nine times. The chain joins TRBV3-1 to TRBJ2-4, with D possibly being TRBD1 (5 bases). The CDR3 is made up of 15 amino acids. From germline, CDR1 is LGHDT and CDR2 YNNKEL (reference sequence). Trimming took 3 bases from V and 0 from J, leaving 9 bases between them. DNA of the CDR3: TGTGCCAGCAGCCACCAGGACATAGCCAAAAACATTCAGTACTTC. Its protein product is CASSHQDIAKNIQYF.

This clonotype has at least ten counts. The chain combines TRBV5-6 with TRBJ2-5, with D uncertain. From germline, CDR1 is SGHDT and CDR2 YYEEEE. V was clipped by 3 bases and J by 1 base, with 10 bases between them. This CDR3 spans 14 amino acids. The CDR3 nucleotides read TGTGCCAGCAGCTCCAGTCCTAGCCAAGAGACCCAGTACTTC. Its protein product is CASSSSPSQETQYF.

This clonotype was picked up many times. The chain employs TRBV12-3 or TRBV12-4 and TRBJ2-5; D uncertain. Trimming took 5 bases from V and 7 from J, leaving 14 bases between them. This CDR3 region has 13 residues. The CDR3, as DNA: TGTGCCAGCAGTAGCTTAGGTCTCGGGACCCAGTACTTC. This translates into CASSSLGLGTQYF.

In this sample, this clonotype turned up many times. The rearrangement uses TRBV4-1 and TRBJ2-2; D ambiguous. The CDR3 runs 13 residues. Germline V CDR1 and CDR2: MGHRA, YSYEKL. V dropped 0 bases and J dropped 1 base, with 0 bases sitting between them. CDR3 loop: CASSQENTGELFF. The CDR3 coding sequence is TGCGCCAGCAGCCAAGAGAACACCGGGGAGCTGTTTTTT.

The rearrangement uses TRBV7-2 and TRBJ2-2, with 9 bases aligning to TRBD2. V gave up 5 bases and J gave up 4 bases; unmatched junction bases: 5. The CDR3 is made up of 15 amino acids. In germline, CDR1 is SGHTA, CDR2 FQGNSA. The CDR3 DNA follows: TGTGCCAGCAGCCGATTGACTAGCGGCACCGGGGAGCTGTTTTTT. This gives the protein CASSRLTSGTGELFF.

There are many counts of this clonotype. This chain uses TRBV20-1 with TRBJ2-1; a weak D match, TRBD2 (6 bases). The CDR3 runs 15 residues. The V and J ends lost 0 bases and 3 bases respectively, with 12 bases between them. Germline CDR1 reads DFQATT; CDR2 reads SNEGSKA (reference sequence). CDR3 DNA sequence: TGCAGTGCTAGAGATGCGGGAACCTTCTACAATGAGCAGTTCTTC. It translates to CSARDAGTFYNEQFF.

CDR3 loop: CSVERGQGAGNTGELFF. The CDR3 DNA follows: TGCAGCGTTGAAAGGGGACAGGGGGCGGGGAACACCGGGGAGCTGTTTTTT. The rearrangement links TRBV29-1 to TRBJ2-2, with TRBD1 identical over 12 bases. V lost 2 bases, J lost 1 base, and 5 bases stayed unmatched. The germline gives CDR1 SQVTM, CDR2 ANQGSEA. The CDR3 is 17 residues long.

The chain employs TRBV3-1 and TRBJ1-6; D gene unclear. CDR1 and CDR2 from the germline V gene are LGHDT and YNNKEL (reference sequence). V was pared by 5 bases and J by 5 bases, with 16 bases between. This CDR3 comprises 16 residues. Here the CDR3 DNA reads TGTGCCAGCAGCTCCGCAACTGACCGGAATAATTCACCCCTCCACTTT. Translation: CASSSATDRNNSPLHF.

This clonotype was picked up a small number of times. This CDR3 is CSARGDAISGSRYEQYF. CDR3 sequence (DNA): TGCAGTGCTAGGGGAGACGCAATTAGCGGGAGTAGGTACGAGCAGTACTTC. The rearrangement joins TRBV20-1 to TRBJ2-7, with TRBD2 matching over 9 bases. The germline V gene encodes CDR1 DFQATT and CDR2 SNEGSKA (reference sequence). The CDR3 has 17 residues. V shed 3 bases and J 4 bases; nucleotides not matched to a gene: 16.

The chain is built from TRBV6-4 and TRBJ2-1, with D unclear. Trimming removed 4 bases at V and 3 bases at J, with 7 bases between. Germline V CDR1 and CDR2: MRHNA, SNTAGT. This CDR3 has 13 amino acids. The CDR3 sequence: CASSATHYNEQFF. The CDR3, as DNA: TGTGCCAGCAGTGCGACTCACTACAATGAGCAGTTCTTC.

The chain has TRBV20-1 and TRBJ2-7; D is unclear. Trimming took 6 bases from V and 6 from J, leaving 12 bases between them. Germline values: CDR1 DFQATT, CDR2 SNEGSKA (reference sequence). The CDR3 totals 11 residues. Here the CDR3 reads CSAYHKGEQYF. The CDR3 nucleotides read TGCAGTGCCTACCACAAGGGCGAGCAGTACTTC.

This clonotype showed up just a few times. As DNA, the CDR3 is TGCGCCAGCAGCTCGGGCACCCAAGTGGGATACGAGCAGTACTTC. Amino acids: CASSSGTQVGYEQYF. This chain links TRBV5-1 with TRBJ2-7; unclear D gene. V was cut by 3 bases and J by 4 bases, with 17 bases left in between. This CDR3 contains 15 residues. Germline V CDR1 and CDR2: SGHRS, YFSETQ.

The chain carries TRBV20-1 and TRBJ2-5, with TRBD1 as a possible D gene (5 bases). V lost 0 bases and J lost 2, with 13 bases in between. The CDR3 is 15 residues long. Germline V gene sequence: CDR1 DFQATT, CDR2 SNEGSKA (reference sequence). The CDR3 bases are TGCAGTGCTAGAGAAGGGGCAAGCTATCAAGAGACCCAGTACTTC. Its protein product is CSAREGASYQETQYF.

This chain joins TRBV5-1 and TRBJ2-1; 9 bases fit TRBD1. This CDR3 has 14 residues. After removal of 4 bases from V and 4 bases from J, the junction contained 3 bases not matched to a gene. Germline-derived CDR1 and CDR2 are SGHRS and YFSETQ. This chain's CDR3 is CASSPTGGYNEQFF. The CDR3 DNA reads as TGCGCCAGCAGCCCGACAGGGGGGTACAATGAGCAGTTCTTC.